This T cell receptor beta chain was obtained from a study of blood T cell repertoires in COVID-19. As for the study in general: Donors in the United States, Italy and Spain gave samples during acute or convalescent COVID-19. T cells, B-cell-depleted T cells, or PBMCs supplied cDNA or gDNA.

Germline trimming cut 5 bases from V and 1 base from J; bases unmatched to any gene: 11. The CDR3 loop spans 17 amino acids. Germline V CDR1 and CDR2: SGHTA, FQGNSA. Methods used by the authors: Amplification of reference gene primers was used by the study to estimate nucleated cell counts. The data were produced by immunoSEQ multiplex PCR, yet TCRdb's version contains in-frame clones alone and is incomplete. V and J calls and clone size come straight from that table; D and trimming were deduced from the DNA. The sample contains 200,000 to 250,000 clones, 65% to 90% of which appear only once. The sample taken for sequencing was peripheral blood. This receptor was identified in a man aged 45-60 years with acute or convalescent COVID-19. The chain has TRBV7-2 and TRBJ1-3, with 7 nucleotides matching TRBD1. Here the CDR3 DNA reads TGTGCCAGCAGCCTCAGAGGGGGCGCGACGTCTGGAAACACCATATATTTT. Protein sequence: CASSLRGGATSGNTIYF.